The T cell receptor beta chain described here comes from a study of T cells in localized non-small cell lung cancer. The protocol was immunoSEQ multiplex PCR, while the TCRdb copy is restricted to in-frame clones and leaves out a portion. The top ten hold roughly 29% of the sample, which has more than 1,500 clones, less than 25% seen once. The V end was cut by 2 bases, the J end by 4 bases, with 8 bases between. Germline V gene data show CDR1 as SGHDN and CDR2 as FVKESK. CDR3 size: 14 residues. The source was normal lung tissue next to the tumor, collected before any cancer treatment. This chain uses TRBV14 with TRBJ2-2, with no clear D. This TCR came from a male donor older than 55 with stage II squamous cell lung carcinoma. The CDR3 nucleotides read TGTGCCAGCAGCCAACACTACTTCACCGGGGAGCTGTTTTTT. Translating gives CASSQHYFTGELFF.